A selection of T cell receptor beta chains follows, all from one sample in a study of HIV-infected patients and healthy controls. TCRdb independently ran MiXCR on the 5' RACE reads; one entry per CDR3 protein. The sample records about 8,500 distinct CDR3 sequences, 5.5% to 6% being singletons. Sequencing used blood. Receptors were obtained from an adult in good health. Both conserved end residues are part of each CDR3. The D gene is left open where the match is weak. The size entry is marked missing in some rows and otherwise reads once, few, many or a size class.

size,D,length,J,V,CDR3,DNA
.,.,8,TRBJ2-4,TRBV20-1,CSADRGPF,TGCAGTGCGGACAGAGGCCCCTTC
medium-sized,.,11,TRBJ2-5,TRBV11-1,CASSWRETQYF,TGTGCCAGCAGCTGGCGAGAGACCCAGTACTTC
many,TRBD2,17,TRBJ2-2,TRBV13,CASSLWTSGGRTGELFF,TGTGCCAGCAGCTTATGGACTAGCGGGGGCCGGACCGGGGAGCTGTTTTTT
medium-sized,.,13,TRBJ2-3,TRBV7-8,CASSLAFTDTQYF,TGTGCCAGCAGCTTAGCCTTCACAGATACGCAGTATTTT
many,.,16,TRBJ1-4,TRBV20-1,CSARRGPGRTNEKLFF,TGCAGTGCTAGGAGAGGTCCGGGGAGGACTAATGAAAAACTGTTTTTT
hyperexpanded,.,14,TRBJ2-7,TRBV12-3/TRBV12-4,CASSLGGGADEQYF,TGTGCCAGCAGTTTAGGTGGGGGGGCCGACGAGCAGTACTTC
medium-sized,TRBD2,13,TRBJ2-1,TRBV29-1,CSVAGGSYNEQFF,TGCAGCGTTGCGGGGGGGTCCTACAATGAGCAGTTCTTC
medium-sized,TRBD2,19,TRBJ2-2,TRBV12-3/TRBV12-4,CASSLAPNRRGANTGELFF,TGTGCCAGCAGTTTAGCCCCCAATCGCCGGGGGGCGAACACCGGGGAGCTGTTTTTT
medium-sized,.,16,TRBJ1-5,TRBV21-1,CASSSQQALGNQPQHF,TGTGCCAGCAGCTCCCAGCAGGCACTTGGTAATCAGCCCCAGCATTTT
medium-sized,TRBD1,15,TRBJ1-1,TRBV10-1,CASSEYRGARTEAFF,TGCGCCAGCAGTGAGTACAGGGGGGCGAGGACTGAAGCTTTCTTT
medium-sized,.,17,TRBJ2-3,TRBV29-1,CSVEEWYGILSTDTQYF,TGCAGCGTTGAAGAATGGTATGGTATCTTAAGCACAGATACGCAGTATTTT
many,TRBD1,14,TRBJ1-5,TRBV6-6,CASSKDRVNQPQHF,TGTGCCAGCAGTAAAGACAGGGTAAATCAGCCCCAGCATTTT
medium-sized,.,14,TRBJ2-3,TRBV3-1,CASGVAASTDTQYF,TGTGCCAGCGGGGTAGCGGCTAGCACAGATACGCAGTATTTT
many,.,13,TRBJ1-5,TRBV6-4,CASSDSSNQPQHF,TGTGCCAGCAGTGACAGTAGCAATCAGCCCCAGCATTTT
medium-sized,.,13,TRBJ2-3,TRBV27,CASSLPGLDTQYF,TGTGCCAGCAGTTTACCAGGTTTAGATACGCAGTATTTT
medium-sized,.,13,TRBJ2-3,TRBV5-6,CASSLGPADTQYF,TGTGCCAGCAGCCTTGGGCCGGCAGATACGCAGTATTTT
few,TRBD2,17,TRBJ2-3,TRBV29-1,CSVAPVGGSHHTDTQYF,TGCAGCGTCGCCCCGGTGGGGGGGTCCCACCACACAGATACGCAGTATTTT
.,.,13,TRBJ1-2,TRBV6-6,CASRYDTGLGYTF,TGTGCCAGCAGGTACGATACCGGGCTTGGCTACACCTTC
medium-sized,.,14,TRBJ1-1,TRBV5-1,CASSFQGLDTEAFF,TGCGCCAGCAGCTTTCAGGGGCTGGACACTGAAGCTTTCTTT
many,.,13,TRBJ2-3,TRBV18,CASSRYSTDTQYF,TGTGCCAGCTCACGCTATAGCACAGATACGCAGTATTTT
many,TRBD1,16,TRBJ2-3,TRBV28,CASSQSRDRDADTQYF,TGTGCCAGCAGCCAATCCCGGGACAGGGACGCAGATACGCAGTATTTT
.,.,14,TRBJ1-1,TRBV9,CASTPGGSGTEAFF,TGTGCCAGCACCCCGGGGGGGAGCGGCACTGAAGCTTTCTTT
many,.,14,TRBJ2-3,TRBV12-3/TRBV12-4,CASSFQSPRDTQYF,TGTGCCAGCAGTTTCCAGAGCCCCCGAGATACGCAGTATTTT
many,.,15,TRBJ1-5,TRBV20-1,CSARDPTGRNQPQHF,TGCAGTGCTAGAGATCCCACAGGGCGGAATCAGCCCCAGCATTTT
many,.,13,TRBJ2-5,TRBV19,CASSINRKETQYF,TGTGCCAGTAGTATAAATAGGAAAGAGACCCAGTACTTC
medium-sized,.,12,TRBJ2-5,TRBV4-3,CASSPNGETQYF,TGCGCCAGCAGCCCTAACGGAGAGACCCAGTACTTC
large,TRBD2,16,TRBJ2-3,TRBV11-2,CASSETSGRATDTQYF,TGTGCCAGCAGCGAGACTAGCGGGAGGGCCACAGATACGCAGTATTTT
many,.,12,TRBJ2-3,TRBV7-2,CASSQQESAQYF,TGTGCCAGCAGCCAGCAGGAGTCGGCGCAGTATTTT
medium-sized,.,15,TRBJ2-7,TRBV5-1,CASRESPGEPMEQYF,TGCGCCAGCAGAGAGTCACCTGGGGAGCCTATGGAGCAGTACTTC
medium-sized,.,14,TRBJ2-1,TRBV19,CASSKGGSYNEQFF,TGTGCCAGTAGTAAGGGGGGCTCCTACAATGAGCAGTTCTTC
many,TRBD2,16,TRBJ2-3,TRBV5-1,CASSLAAGGITDTQYF,TGCGCCAGCAGCTTGGCGGCGGGGGGTATCACAGATACGCAGTATTTT
medium-sized,.,10,TRBJ2-4,TRBV28,CASGGNIQYF,TGTGCCAGCGGGGGGAACATTCAGTACTTC